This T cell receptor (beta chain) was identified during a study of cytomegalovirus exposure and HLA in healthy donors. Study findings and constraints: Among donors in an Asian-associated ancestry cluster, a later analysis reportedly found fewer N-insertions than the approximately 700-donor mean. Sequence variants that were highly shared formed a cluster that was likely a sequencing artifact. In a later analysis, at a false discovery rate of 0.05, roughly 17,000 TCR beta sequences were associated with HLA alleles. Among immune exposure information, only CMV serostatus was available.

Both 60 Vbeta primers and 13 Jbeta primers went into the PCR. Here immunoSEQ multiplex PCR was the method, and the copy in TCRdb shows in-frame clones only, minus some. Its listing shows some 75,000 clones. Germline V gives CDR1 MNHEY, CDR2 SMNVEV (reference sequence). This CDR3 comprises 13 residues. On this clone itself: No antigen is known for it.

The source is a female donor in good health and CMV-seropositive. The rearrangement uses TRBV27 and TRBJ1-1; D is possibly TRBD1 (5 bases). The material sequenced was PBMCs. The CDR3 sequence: CGVGGWGNTEAFF. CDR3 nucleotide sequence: TGTGGGGTTGGGGGGTGGGGGAACACTGAAGCTTTCTTT.